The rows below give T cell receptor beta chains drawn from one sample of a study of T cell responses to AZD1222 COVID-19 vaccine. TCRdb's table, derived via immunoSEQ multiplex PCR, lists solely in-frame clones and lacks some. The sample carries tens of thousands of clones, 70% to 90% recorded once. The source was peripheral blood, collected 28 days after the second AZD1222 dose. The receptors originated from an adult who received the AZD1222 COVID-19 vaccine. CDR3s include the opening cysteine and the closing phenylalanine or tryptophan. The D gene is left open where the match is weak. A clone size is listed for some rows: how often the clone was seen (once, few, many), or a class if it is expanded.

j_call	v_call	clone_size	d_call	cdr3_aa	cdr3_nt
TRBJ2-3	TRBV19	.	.	CASSVRAKQDTQYF	TGTGCCAGTAGTGTCCGGGCCAAACAAGATACGCAGTATTTT
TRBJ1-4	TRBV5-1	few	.	CASSPGGTPNNEKLFF	TGCGCCAGCAGCCCGGGGGGGACCCCAAATAATGAAAAACTGTTTTTT
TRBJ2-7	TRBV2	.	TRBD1	CASSEVVRTGLYEQYF	TGTGCCAGCAGTGAAGTCGTGCGGACAGGACTCTACGAGCAGTACTTC
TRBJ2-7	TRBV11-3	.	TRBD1	CASSPGQGKSYEQYF	TGTGCCAGCAGCCCCGGACAGGGGAAGTCCTACGAGCAGTACTTC
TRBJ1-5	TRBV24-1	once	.	CATSLGGNQPQHF	TGTGCCACCAGCCTCGGGGGCAATCAGCCCCAGCATTTT
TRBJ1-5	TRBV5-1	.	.	CASSLYGAEQPQHF	TGCGCCAGCAGCTTGTACGGGGCAGAACAGCCCCAGCATTTT
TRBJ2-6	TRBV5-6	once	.	CASSLQGKRTGANVLTF	TGTGCCAGCAGCTTGCAGGGGAAGAGGACTGGGGCCAACGTCCTGACTTTC
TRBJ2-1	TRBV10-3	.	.	CAIRGRDGSYNEQFF	TGTGCCATCAGAGGTCGGGACGGTTCCTACAATGAGCAGTTCTTC
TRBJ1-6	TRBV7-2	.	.	CASSSQPGFGSPLHF	TGTGCCAGCAGCTCCCAACCGGGGTTCGGTTCACCCCTCCACTTT
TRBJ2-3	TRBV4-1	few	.	CASSQVGQLTDTQYF	TGCGCCAGCAGCCAAGTGGGACAACTCACAGATACGCAGTATTTT
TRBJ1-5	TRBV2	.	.	CASNFGVGQPQHF	TGTGCCAGCAACTTTGGGGTGGGTCAGCCCCAGCATTTT
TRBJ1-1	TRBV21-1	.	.	CASSRHHLGTVGDAFF	TGTGCCAGCAGCAGACACCATTTAGGGACAGTTGGAGACGCTTTCTTT
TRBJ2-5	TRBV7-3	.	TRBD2	CASSLKPRGAQYF	TGTGCCAGCAGCTTAAAGCCCCGGGGGGCCCAGTACTTC
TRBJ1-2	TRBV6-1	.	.	CASSEAFGFNYGYTF	TGTGCCAGCAGTGAAGCGTTCGGATTTAACTATGGCTACACCTTC
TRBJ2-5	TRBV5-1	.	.	CASSSGTVETQYF	TGCGCCAGCAGCTCCGGGACTGTAGAGACCCAGTACTTC
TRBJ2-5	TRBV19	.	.	CASMSQGTGETQYF	TGTGCCAGTATGTCCCAGGGAACCGGAGAGACCCAGTACTTC
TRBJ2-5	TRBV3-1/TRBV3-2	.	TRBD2	CASSQEGLAGAGETQYF	TGTGCCAGCAGCCAAGAGGGGCTAGCGGGGGCCGGGGAGACCCAGTACTTC
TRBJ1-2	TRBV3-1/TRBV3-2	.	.	CASSQLRGYGYTF	TGTGCCAGCAGCCAATTGCGCGGCTATGGCTACACCTTC
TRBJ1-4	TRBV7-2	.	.	CASSLQGGNNEKLFF	TGTGCCAGCAGCCTCCAGGGTGGGAACAATGAAAAACTGTTTTTT
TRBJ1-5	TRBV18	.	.	CASSRGLPPDQPQHF	TGTGCCAGCTCCCGGGGACTCCCCCCGGATCAGCCCCAGCATTTT
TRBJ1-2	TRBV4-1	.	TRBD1	CASSQGGQEEYGYTF	TGCGCCAGCAGCCAGGGGGGACAGGAAGAGTATGGCTACACCTTC
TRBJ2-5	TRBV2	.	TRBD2	CASSPILRGGIKKETQYF	TGTGCCAGCAGCCCTATTTTGCGGGGGGGAATCAAAAAAGAGACCCAGTACTTC
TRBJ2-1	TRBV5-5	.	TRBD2	CASSPEAGAREQFF	TGTGCCAGCAGCCCCGAAGCGGGGGCAAGGGAGCAGTTCTTC
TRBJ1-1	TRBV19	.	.	CASSYSAEAFF	TGTGCCAGTAGTTATTCGGCTGAAGCTTTCTTT
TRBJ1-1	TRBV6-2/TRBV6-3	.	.	CASSYGVDPNTEAFF	TGTGCCAGCAGTTATGGGGTGGACCCGAACACTGAAGCTTTCTTT
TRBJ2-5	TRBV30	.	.	CAWQQEGVGETQYF	TGTGCCTGGCAGCAAGAGGGAGTTGGAGAGACCCAGTACTTC
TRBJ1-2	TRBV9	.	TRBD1	CASSDRQGTNYGYTF	TGTGCCAGCAGCGATCGACAGGGAACCAATTATGGCTACACCTTC
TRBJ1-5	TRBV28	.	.	CASSLPGAGSNQPQHF	TGTGCCAGCAGTTTACCAGGGGCAGGGAGCAATCAGCCCCAGCATTTT
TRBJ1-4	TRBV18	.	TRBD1	CASSRRDRLNEKLFF	TGTGCCAGCTCACGACGGGACAGACTTAATGAAAAACTGTTTTTT
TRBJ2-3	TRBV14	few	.	CASSQRDRITDTQYF	TGTGCCAGCAGCCAAAGGGACCGGATCACAGATACGCAGTATTTT
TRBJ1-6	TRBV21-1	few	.	CASSKQVYNSPLHF	TGTGCCAGCAGCAAACAGGTTTATAATTCACCCCTCCACTTT
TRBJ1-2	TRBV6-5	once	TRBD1	CASRYRGTGYGYTF	TGTGCCAGCAGATACAGGGGTACAGGCTATGGCTACACCTTC
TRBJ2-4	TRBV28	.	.	CASSFGTIGDIQYF	TGTGCCAGCAGTTTCGGGACAATAGGAGACATTCAGTACTTC
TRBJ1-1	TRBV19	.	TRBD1	CATHPTWTGTREAFF	TGTGCCACCCACCCGACCTGGACAGGTACGCGTGAAGCTTTCTTT
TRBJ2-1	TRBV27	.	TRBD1	CASSSTGGSLLGSGEQFF	TGTGCCAGCAGTTCGACAGGGGGTTCCCTGCTAGGGTCCGGTGAGCAGTTCTTC
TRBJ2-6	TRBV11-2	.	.	CASSPSLGSGANVLTF	TGTGCCAGCAGCCCGTCTCTGGGCTCTGGGGCCAACGTCCTGACTTTC
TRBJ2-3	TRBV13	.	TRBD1	CASSASGQGGTDTQYF	TGTGCCAGCAGCGCGTCAGGACAGGGTGGCACAGATACGCAGTATTTT
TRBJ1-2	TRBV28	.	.	CASSLFAYGYTF	TGTGCCAGCAGTTTATTTGCCTATGGCTACACCTTC
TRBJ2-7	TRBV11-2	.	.	CASSKPDNSYEQYF	TGTGCCAGCAGTAAACCGGACAACTCCTACGAGCAGTACTTC
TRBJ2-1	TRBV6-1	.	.	CASSESRWGGLGSYNEQFF	TGTGCCAGCAGTGAAAGCAGGTGGGGGGGCCTCGGGTCCTACAATGAGCAGTTCTTC
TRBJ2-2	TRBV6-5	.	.	CASNSGGRTGELFF	TGTGCCAGCAATTCGGGGGGCAGGACCGGGGAGCTGTTTTTT
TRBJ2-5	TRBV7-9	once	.	CASSFGGARETQYF	TGTGCCAGCAGCTTTGGGGGGGCGCGGGAGACCCAGTACTTC
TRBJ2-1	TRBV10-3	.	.	CAISEWGDNEQFF	TGTGCCATCAGTGAGTGGGGGGACAATGAGCAGTTCTTC
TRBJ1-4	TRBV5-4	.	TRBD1	CASSPGHRGPTNEKLFF	TGTGCCAGCAGCCCAGGACACAGGGGTCCAACTAATGAAAAACTGTTTTTT
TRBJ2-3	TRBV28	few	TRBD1	CASSYGGTGGIDTQYF	TGTGCCAGCAGTTATGGAGGGACAGGGGGCATAGATACGCAGTATTTT
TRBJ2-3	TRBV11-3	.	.	CASRSGRGAQYF	TGTGCCAGCCGCAGTGGGCGCGGGGCGCAGTATTTT
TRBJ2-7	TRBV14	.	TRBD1	CASSQLTGMLDEQYF	TGTGCCAGCAGCCAATTGACAGGGATGCTCGACGAGCAGTACTTC
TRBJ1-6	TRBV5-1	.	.	CASSTGLSSPLHF	TGCGCCAGCAGCACGGGACTCTCGTCACCCCTCCACTTT
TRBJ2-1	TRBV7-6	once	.	CASSFDADNYNEQFF	TGTGCCAGCAGCTTTGATGCGGACAACTACAATGAGCAGTTCTTC
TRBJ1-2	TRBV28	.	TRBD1	CASSSEARQGANYGYTF	TGTGCCAGCAGTAGTGAGGCCCGACAGGGGGCTAACTATGGCTACACCTTC
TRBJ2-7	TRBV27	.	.	CASSWGGGGAYEQYF	TGTGCCAGCAGTTGGGGTGGGGGCGGTGCCTACGAGCAGTACTTC